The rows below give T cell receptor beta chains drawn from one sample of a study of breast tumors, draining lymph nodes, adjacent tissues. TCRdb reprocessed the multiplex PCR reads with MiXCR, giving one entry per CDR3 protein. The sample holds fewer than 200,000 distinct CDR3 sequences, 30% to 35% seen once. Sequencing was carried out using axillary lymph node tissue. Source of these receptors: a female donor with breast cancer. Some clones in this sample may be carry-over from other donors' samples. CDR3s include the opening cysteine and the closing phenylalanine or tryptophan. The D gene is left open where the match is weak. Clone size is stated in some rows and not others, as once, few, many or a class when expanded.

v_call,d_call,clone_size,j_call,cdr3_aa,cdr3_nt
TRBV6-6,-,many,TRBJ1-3,CASSSGDYSGNTIYF,TGTGCCAGCAGTTCAGGGGATTACTCTGGAAACACCATATATTTT
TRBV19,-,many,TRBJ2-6,CASSIGPGANVLTF,TGTGCCAGTAGTATAGGGCCTGGGGCCAACGTCCTGACTTTC
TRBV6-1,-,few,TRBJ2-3,CASSQAVAGEDTQYF,TGTGCCAGCAGTCAAGCGGTTGCAGGGGAAGATACGCAGTATTTT
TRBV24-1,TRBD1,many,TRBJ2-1,CASGQGFNDEQFF,TGTGCCAGTGGACAGGGGTTTAACGATGAGCAGTTCTTC
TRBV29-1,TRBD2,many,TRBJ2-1,CSVAKTSGGQYSSYNEQFF,TGCAGCGTGGCAAAGACTAGCGGGGGCCAATACAGCTCCTACAATGAGCAGTTCTTC
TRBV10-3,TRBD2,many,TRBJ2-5,CAISAGLDLETQYF,TGTGCCATCAGTGCTGGACTAGATCTAGAGACCCAGTACTTC
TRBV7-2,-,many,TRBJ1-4,CASSPRGPPNEKLFF,TGTGCCAGCAGCCCCCGTGGGCCGCCTAATGAAAAACTGTTTTTT
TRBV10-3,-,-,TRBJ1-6,CAISDGVSYNSPLHF,TGTGCCATCAGTGATGGAGTTTCCTACAATTCACCCCTCCACTTT
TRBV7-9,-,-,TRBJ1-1,CASSSTLRYTEAFF,TGTGCCAGCAGCTCTACTCTAAGGTACACTGAAGCTTTCTTT
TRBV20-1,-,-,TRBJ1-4,CSARIYGTNEKLFF,TGCAGTGCTAGGATATATGGGACTAATGAAAAACTGTTTTTT
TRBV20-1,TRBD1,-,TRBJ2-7,CSATGTGGAYEQYF,TGCAGTGCTACCGGGACAGGGGGAGCCTACGAGCAGTACTTC
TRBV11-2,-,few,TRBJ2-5,CASSLQPGPGATQYF,TGTGCCAGCAGCCTTCAGCCGGGACCGGGGGCCACCCAGTACTTC
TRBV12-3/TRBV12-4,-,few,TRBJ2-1,CASSVRAAGSNEQFF,TGTGCCAGCAGTGTCCGGGCCGCCGGGAGCAATGAGCAGTTCTTC
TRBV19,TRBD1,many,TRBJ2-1,CASSMTGNEQFF,TGTGCCAGTAGTATGACAGGGAATGAGCAGTTCTTC
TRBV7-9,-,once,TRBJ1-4,CASSLRAAGGEKLFF,TGTGCCAGCAGCTTACGGGCCGCGGGGGGAGAAAAACTGTTTTTT
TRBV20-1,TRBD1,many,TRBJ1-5,CSAFRQGRDNQPQHF,TGCAGTGCTTTTAGACAGGGCAGGGACAATCAGCCCCAGCATTTT
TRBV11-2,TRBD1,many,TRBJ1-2,CASSLVQGAGYTF,TGTGCCAGCAGCTTAGTACAGGGGGCTGGCTACACCTTC
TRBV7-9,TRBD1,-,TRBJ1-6,CASSSVQGAGSPLHF,TGTGCCAGCAGCTCCGTACAGGGGGCGGGTTCACCCCTCCACTTT
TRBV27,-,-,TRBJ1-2,CASSFAGIGYTF,TGTGCCAGCAGTTTCGCAGGGATTGGCTACACCTTC
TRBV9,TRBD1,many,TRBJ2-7,CASSSRTGGAIHEQYF,TGTGCCAGCAGCTCACGGACAGGGGGCGCGATTCACGAGCAGTACTTC
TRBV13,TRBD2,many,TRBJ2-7,CASSFFAGAFYEQYF,TGTGCCAGCAGCTTTTTTGCGGGAGCCTTCTACGAGCAGTACTTC
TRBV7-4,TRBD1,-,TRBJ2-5,CASSPRDRSETQYF,TGTGCCAGCAGCCCACGGGACAGGAGTGAGACCCAGTACTTC
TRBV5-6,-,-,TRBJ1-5,CASSLGSRRGIGETQHF,TGTGCCAGCAGCTTGGGAAGTCGCAGGGGCATAGGGGAGACCCAGCATTTT
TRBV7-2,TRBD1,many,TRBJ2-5,CASSLVGQGASYQETQYF,TGTGCCAGCAGCTTGGTGGGACAGGGGGCTTCGTACCAAGAGACCCAGTACTTC
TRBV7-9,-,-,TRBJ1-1,CASSLVMGVLNTEAFF,TGTGCCAGCAGCTTAGTAATGGGTGTCCTAAACACTGAAGCTTTCTTT
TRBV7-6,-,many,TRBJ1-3,CASSRVHRVSGNTIYF,TGTGCCAGCAGCAGAGTTCACAGGGTATCTGGAAACACCATATATTTT
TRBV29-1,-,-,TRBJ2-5,CSLRRRQETQYF,TGCAGCTTACGGCGGCGACAAGAGACCCAGTACTTC
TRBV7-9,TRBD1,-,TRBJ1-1,CASSLVQGQGNAFF,TGTGCCAGCAGCTTAGTGCAGGGACAGGGAAATGCTTTCTTT
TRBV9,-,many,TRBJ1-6,CASSVVSNSPLHF,TGTGCCAGCAGCGTAGTGTCTAATTCACCCCTCCACTTT
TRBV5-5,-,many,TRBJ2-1,CASSLENGRAEQFF,TGTGCCAGCAGCTTGGAGAACGGCCGGGCCGAGCAGTTCTTC
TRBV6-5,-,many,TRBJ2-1,CASSYSSGNEQFF,TGTGCCAGCAGTTACTCCTCCGGCAATGAGCAGTTCTTC
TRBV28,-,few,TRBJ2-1,CASSLPGQGKYNEQFF,TGTGCCAGCAGTTTACCAGGGCAGGGGAAATACAATGAGCAGTTCTTC
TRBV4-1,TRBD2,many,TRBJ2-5,CASSRGGGLETQYF,TGCGCCAGCAGCCGCGGCGGGGGGCTAGAGACCCAGTACTTC
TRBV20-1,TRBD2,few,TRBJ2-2,CSASPSGASTTGELFF,TGCAGTGCTAGTCCTAGCGGGGCCTCGACCACCGGGGAGCTGTTTTTT
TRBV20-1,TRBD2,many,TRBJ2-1,CSARVQLAGAWNEQFF,TGCAGTGCTAGAGTCCAACTAGCGGGAGCTTGGAATGAGCAGTTCTTC
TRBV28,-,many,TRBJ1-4,CASSSGARVGVEKLFF,TGTGCCAGCAGTTCAGGGGCTCGGGTTGGTGTTGAAAAACTGTTTTTT
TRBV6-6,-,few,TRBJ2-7,CASSYGGGGEQYF,TGTGCCAGCAGTTACGGCGGAGGTGGCGAGCAGTACTTC
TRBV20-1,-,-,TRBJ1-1,CSAPTGHTEDFF,TGCAGTGCCCCGACAGGTCACACTGAAGATTTCTTT
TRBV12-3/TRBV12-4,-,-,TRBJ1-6,CATSSNNSPLHF,TGTGCCACCTCCTCGAATAATTCACCCCTCCACTTT
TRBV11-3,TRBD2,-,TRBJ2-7,CASGPRLAGDYEQYF,TGTGCCAGCGGCCCTAGACTAGCGGGAGACTACGAGCAGTACTTC
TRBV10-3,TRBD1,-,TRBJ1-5,CAISDRGANQPQHF,TGTGCCATCAGTGACAGGGGGGCCAATCAGCCCCAGCATTTT
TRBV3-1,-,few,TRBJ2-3,CASSLKSPMAGKTDTQYF,TGTGCCAGCAGCCTTAAATCCCCTATGGCGGGGAAGACAGATACGCAGTATTTT
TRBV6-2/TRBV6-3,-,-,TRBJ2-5,CASSYSTLLARGRPGQETQYF,TGTGCCAGCAGTTACTCGACGTTACTAGCCCGGGGGCGGCCGGGGCAAGAGACCCAGTACTTC
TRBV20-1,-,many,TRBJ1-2,CSARDGTGGYTF,TGCAGTGCTAGAGATGGAACAGGGGGCTACACCTTC
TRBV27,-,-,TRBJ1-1,CASSLRRHSTTEAFF,TGTGCCAGCAGTTTAAGGAGACACAGCACCACTGAAGCTTTCTTT
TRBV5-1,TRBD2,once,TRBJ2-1,CASSLIGLAGEQFF,TGCGCCAGCAGCCTCATTGGACTAGCGGGCGAGCAGTTCTTC
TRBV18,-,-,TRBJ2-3,CASSPPSADTQYF,TGTGCCAGCTCACCACCGTCGGCAGATACGCAGTATTTT
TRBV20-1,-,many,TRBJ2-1,CSARGRKGGTKNEQFF,TGCAGTGCTAGAGGGCGGAAGGGGGGAACGAAAAATGAGCAGTTCTTC
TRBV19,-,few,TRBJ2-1,CASSIGRGRCNEQFF,TGTGCCAGTAGTATTGGTCGGGGGAGATGCAATGAGCAGTTCTTC
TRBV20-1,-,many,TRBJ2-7,CSASLVSSYEQYF,TGCAGTGCTAGTCTAGTTAGCTCCTACGAGCAGTACTTC
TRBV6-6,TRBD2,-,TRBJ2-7,CARSLKRDAYEQYF,TGTGCCAGGAGTCTGAAGCGGGATGCCTACGAGCAGTACTTC
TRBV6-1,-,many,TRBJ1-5,CASKKGEDSNQPQHF,TGTGCCAGCAAGAAGGGGGAGGATAGCAATCAGCCCCAGCATTTT
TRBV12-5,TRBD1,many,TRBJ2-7,CASGSGQGTYEQYF,TGTGCTAGTGGTTCCGGACAGGGCACCTACGAGCAGTACTTC
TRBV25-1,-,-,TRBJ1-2,CASSELSSKFNYGYTF,TGTGCCAGCAGTGAATTAAGCAGCAAGTTTAACTATGGCTACACCTTC